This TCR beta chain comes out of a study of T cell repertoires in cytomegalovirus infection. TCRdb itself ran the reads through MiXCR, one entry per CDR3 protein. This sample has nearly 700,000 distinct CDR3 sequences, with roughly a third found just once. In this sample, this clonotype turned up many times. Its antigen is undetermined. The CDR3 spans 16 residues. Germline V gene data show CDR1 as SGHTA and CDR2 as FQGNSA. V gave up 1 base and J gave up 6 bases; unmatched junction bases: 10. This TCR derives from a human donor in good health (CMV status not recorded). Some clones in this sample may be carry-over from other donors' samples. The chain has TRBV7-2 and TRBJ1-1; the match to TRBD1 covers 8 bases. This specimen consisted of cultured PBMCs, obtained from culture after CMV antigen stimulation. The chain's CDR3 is CASSLDPTGAWAEAFF. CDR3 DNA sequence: TGTGCCAGCAGCTTAGACCCGACAGGGGCCTGGGCTGAAGCTTTCTTT.